This T cell receptor beta chain came from a study of blood T cell repertoires in COVID-19. Study as a whole: The origin of the acute and convalescent COVID-19 samples was the United States, Italy and Spain. The analysed material was cDNA or gDNA that came from T cells, B-cell-depleted T cells, or PBMCs.

Original processing notes: Counts of nucleated cells, estimated from reference gene primer amplification, were obtained. Profiled with immunoSEQ multiplex PCR; TCRdb holds only in-frame clones, not every one. That table furnishes V, J and clone size, whereas the DNA furnished D and trimming. The table shows about 110,000 clones, with roughly 85% occurring only once. V gave up 11 bases and J gave up 2 bases; unmatched junction bases: 15. Germline lookup yields CDR1 SNHLY and CDR2 FYNNEI. CDR3 size: 15 residues. Sample: peripheral blood. The genes are TRBV2 and TRBJ2-7, with 7 bases fitting TRBD1. This clonotype originated in a middle-aged man with acute or convalescent COVID-19. The CDR3 sequence: CASVQEGQGAYEQYF. DNA of the CDR3: TGTGCCTCCGTACAAGAGGGCCAGGGGGCCTACGAGCAGTACTTC.